This entry features one T cell receptor (beta chain) sequence. The sample is drawn from a study of shared clonotypes between healthy human individuals. Study information: Samples came from a couple of female and a few male donors aged 18 to 49. CD4 naive and CD4 memory each took three plates per donor, while CD8 naive took two and CD8 memory one.

In the authors' methods: For the immunoSEQ data, sequences were junction-only without quality scores, so filtering differed. Some clones are missing from TCRdb's copy, which holds only in-frame ones; the method was immunoSEQ multiplex PCR. V, J and clone size are those of that table, while D and trimming were read from the DNA. The sample yields 1.6 million or so clones, roughly 95% seen once. The germline V and J ends were trimmed by 6 bases and 2 bases, with 8 bases remaining between them. CDR3 length equals 12 residues. Germline values: CDR1 SNHLY, CDR2 FYNNEI. Sequencing was performed on naive CD4+ T cells sorted from blood. Subset given: CD45RA+ positively selected. The sequence derives from a man aged 25-45 years in good health. V usage is TRBV2 and J usage is TRBJ2-7; the D gene is possibly TRBD1 (5 bases). CDR3 bases: TGTGCCAGCAGAGGGGATACCTACGAGCAGTACTTC. Residues: CASRGDTYEQYF.